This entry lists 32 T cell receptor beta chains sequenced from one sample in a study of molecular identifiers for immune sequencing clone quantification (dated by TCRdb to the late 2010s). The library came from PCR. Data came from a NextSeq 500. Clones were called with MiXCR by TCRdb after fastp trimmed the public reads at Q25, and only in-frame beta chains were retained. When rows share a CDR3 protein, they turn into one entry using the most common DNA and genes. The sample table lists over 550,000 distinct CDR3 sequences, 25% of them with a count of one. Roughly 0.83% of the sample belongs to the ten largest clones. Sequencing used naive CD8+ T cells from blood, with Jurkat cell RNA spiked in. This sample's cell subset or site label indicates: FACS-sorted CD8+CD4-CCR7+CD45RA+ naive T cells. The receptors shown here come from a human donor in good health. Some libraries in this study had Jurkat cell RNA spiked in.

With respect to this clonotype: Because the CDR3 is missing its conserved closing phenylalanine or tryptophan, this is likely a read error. The CDR3 protein is CATSREGLLQDGTDTQYL. CDR3 nucleotide sequence: TGTGCCACCAGCAGAGAAGGCTTATTACAGGATGGCACAGATACGCAGTATCTT. This chain connects TRBV15 to TRBJ2-3; D perhaps matches TRBD1 (5 bases). Germline loops: CDR1 LNHNV, CDR2 YYDKDF (reference sequence). This CDR3 is built from 18 residues. Trimming removed 0 bases from V and 1 base from J, with 17 bases in between.

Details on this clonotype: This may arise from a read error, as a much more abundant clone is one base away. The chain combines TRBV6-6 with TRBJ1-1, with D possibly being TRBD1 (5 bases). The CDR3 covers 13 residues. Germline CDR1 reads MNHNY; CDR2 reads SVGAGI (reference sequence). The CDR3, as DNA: TGTGTCAGCAGTCGACAGATGAACACTGAAGCTTTCTTT. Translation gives CVSSRQMNTEAFF.

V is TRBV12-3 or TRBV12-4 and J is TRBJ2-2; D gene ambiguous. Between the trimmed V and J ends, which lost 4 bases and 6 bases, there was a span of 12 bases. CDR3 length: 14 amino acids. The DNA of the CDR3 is TGTGCCAGCAGTTCCGGGCCCCGTCCCGGGGAGCTGTTTTTT. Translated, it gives CASSSGPRPGELFF.

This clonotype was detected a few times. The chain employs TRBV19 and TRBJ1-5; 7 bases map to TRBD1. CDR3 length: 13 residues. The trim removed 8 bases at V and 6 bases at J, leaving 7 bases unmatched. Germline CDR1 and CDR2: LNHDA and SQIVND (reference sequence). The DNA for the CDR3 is TGTGCCAGTGCCGGGACAGTTCCTCAGCCCCAGCATTTT. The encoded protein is CASAGTVPQPQHF.

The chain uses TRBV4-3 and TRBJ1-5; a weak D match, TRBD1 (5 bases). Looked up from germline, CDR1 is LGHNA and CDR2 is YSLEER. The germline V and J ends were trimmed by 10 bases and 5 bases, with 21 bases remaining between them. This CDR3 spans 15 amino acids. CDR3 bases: TGCGCCAACCGCCAAAAAAGGGGAGGGTATCAGCCCCAGCATTTT. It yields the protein CANRQKRGGYQPQHF.

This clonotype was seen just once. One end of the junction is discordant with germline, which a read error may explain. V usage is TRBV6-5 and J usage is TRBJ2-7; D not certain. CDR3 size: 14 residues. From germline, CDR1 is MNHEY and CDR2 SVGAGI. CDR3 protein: CACSYRSVSYEQNF. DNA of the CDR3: TGTGCCTGCAGTTACCGGTCGGTTTCCTACGAGCAGAACTTC.

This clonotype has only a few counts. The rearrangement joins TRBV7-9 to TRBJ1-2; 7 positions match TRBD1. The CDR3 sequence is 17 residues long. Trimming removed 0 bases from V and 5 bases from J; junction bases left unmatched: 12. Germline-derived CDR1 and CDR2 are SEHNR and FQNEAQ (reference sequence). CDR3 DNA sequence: TGTGCCAGCAGCTTAGCGTCCGGACAGGTTTTCGAATATGGCTACACCTTC. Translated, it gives CASSLASGQVFEYGYTF.

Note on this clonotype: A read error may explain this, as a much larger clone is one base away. As DNA, the CDR3 is TGCAGTGCTGGAGAGGGTGTAAATCAGCCCCAGCATTTT. Encoded protein: CSAGEGVNQPQHF. The rearrangement uses TRBV20-1 and TRBJ1-5; D ambiguous. This CDR3 has 13 amino acids. Germline V gene data show CDR1 as DFQATT and CDR2 as SNEGSKA (reference sequence).

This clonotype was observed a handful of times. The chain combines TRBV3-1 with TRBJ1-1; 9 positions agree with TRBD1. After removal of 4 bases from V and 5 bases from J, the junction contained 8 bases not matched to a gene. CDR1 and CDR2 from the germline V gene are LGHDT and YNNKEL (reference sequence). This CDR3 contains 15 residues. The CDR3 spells CASSPVQGAGTEAFF. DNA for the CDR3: TGTGCCAGCAGCCCTGTACAGGGGGCTGGAACTGAAGCTTTCTTT.

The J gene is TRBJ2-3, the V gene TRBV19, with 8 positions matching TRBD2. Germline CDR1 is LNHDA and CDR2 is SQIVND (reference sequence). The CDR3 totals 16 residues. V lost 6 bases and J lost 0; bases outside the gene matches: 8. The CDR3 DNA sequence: TGTGCCAGTAGCCTCTCGGGGGGGGCTAGCACAGATACGCAGTATTTT. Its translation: CASSLSGGASTDTQYF.

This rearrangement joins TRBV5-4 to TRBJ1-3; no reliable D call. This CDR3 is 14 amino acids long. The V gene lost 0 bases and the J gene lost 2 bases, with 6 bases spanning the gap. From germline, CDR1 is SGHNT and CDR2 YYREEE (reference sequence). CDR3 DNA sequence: TGTGCCAGCAGCTTGGGCCAGGCTGGAAACACCATATATTTT. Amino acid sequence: CASSLGQAGNTIYF.

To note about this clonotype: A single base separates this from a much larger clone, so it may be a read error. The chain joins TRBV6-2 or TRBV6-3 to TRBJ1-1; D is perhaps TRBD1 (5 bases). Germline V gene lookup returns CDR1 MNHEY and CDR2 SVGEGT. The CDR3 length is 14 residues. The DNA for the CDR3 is TGTGCCAGCAGTAATCCCTATTTGGACACTGTAGCTTTCTTT. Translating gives CASSNPYLDTVAFF.

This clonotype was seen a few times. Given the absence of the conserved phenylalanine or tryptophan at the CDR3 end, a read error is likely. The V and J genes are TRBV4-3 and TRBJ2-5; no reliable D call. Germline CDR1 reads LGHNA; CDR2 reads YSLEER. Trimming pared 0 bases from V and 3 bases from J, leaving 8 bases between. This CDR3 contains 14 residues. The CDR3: CASSQEAWKETQYL. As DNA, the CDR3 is TGCGCCAGCAGCCAAGAGGCGTGGAAAGAGACCCAGTACCTC.

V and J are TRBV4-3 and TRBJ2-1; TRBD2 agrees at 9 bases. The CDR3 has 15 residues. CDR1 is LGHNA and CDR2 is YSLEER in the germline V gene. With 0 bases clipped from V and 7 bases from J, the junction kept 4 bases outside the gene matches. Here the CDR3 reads CASSQERLAGNEQFF. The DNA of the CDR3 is TGCGCCAGCAGCCAAGAGCGTCTAGCGGGGAATGAGCAGTTCTTC.

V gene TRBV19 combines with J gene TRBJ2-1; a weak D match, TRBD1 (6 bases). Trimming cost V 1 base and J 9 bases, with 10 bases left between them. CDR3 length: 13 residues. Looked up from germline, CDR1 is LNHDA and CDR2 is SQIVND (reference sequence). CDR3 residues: CASSIAQGREQFF. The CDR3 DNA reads TGTGCCAGTAGTATAGCCCAGGGGCGTGAGCAGTTCTTC.

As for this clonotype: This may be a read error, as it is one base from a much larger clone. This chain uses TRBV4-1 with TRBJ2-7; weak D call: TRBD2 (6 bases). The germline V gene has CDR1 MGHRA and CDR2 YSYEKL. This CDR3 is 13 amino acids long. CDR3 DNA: TGCGCCAGCAGCTTTGGCGGGGAATACGGGCAGTACTTC. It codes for CASSFGGEYGQYF.

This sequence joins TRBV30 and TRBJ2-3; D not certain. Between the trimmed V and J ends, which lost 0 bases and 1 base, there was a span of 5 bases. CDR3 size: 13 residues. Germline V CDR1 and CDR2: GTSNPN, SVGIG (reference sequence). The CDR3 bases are TGTGCCTGGAGTGTCGGGTGCACAGATACGCAGTATTTT. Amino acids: CAWSVGCTDTQYF. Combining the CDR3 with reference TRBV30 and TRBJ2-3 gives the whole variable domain SQTIHQWPATLVQPVGSPLSLECTVEGTSNPNLYWYRQAAGRGLQLLFYSVGIGQISSEVPQNLSASRPQDRQFILSSKKLLLSDSGFYLCAWSVGCTDTQYFGPGTRLTVL.

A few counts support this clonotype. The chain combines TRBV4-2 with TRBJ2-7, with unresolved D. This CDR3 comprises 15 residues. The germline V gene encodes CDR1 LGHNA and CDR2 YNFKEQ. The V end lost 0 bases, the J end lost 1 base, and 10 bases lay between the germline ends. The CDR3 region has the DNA TGTGCCAGCAGCCAAGACTGGCCAACTTCCTACGAGCAGTACTTC. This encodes CASSQDWPTSYEQYF.

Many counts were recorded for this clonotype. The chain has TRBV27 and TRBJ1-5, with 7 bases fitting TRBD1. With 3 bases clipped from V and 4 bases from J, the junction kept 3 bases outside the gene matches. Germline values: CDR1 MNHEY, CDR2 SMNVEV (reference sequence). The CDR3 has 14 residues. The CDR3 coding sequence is TGTGCCAGCAGTTTCGACAGGGAAAATCAGCCCCAGCATTTT. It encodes CASSFDRENQPQHF.

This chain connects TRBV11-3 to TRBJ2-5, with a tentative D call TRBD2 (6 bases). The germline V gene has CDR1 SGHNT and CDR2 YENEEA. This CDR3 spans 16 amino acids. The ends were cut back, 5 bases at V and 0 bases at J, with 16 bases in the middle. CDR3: CASSPSAQENQETQYF. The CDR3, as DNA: TGTGCCAGCAGCCCTAGCGCCCAGGAAAACCAAGAGACCCAGTACTTC.

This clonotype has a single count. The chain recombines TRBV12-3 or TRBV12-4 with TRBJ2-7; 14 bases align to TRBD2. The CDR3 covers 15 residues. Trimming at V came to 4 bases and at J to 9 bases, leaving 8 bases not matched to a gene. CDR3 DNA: TGTGCCAGCAGTTCAACGGGACTAGCGGGAGCCGCGCAGTACTTC. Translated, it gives CASSSTGLAGAAQYF.

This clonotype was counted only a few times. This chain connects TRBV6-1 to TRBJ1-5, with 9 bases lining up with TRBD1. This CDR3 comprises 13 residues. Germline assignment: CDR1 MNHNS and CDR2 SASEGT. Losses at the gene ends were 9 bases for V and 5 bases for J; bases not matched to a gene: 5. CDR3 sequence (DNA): TGTGCCAGTCTCGACAGGGGGTATCAGCCCCAGCATTTT. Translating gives CASLDRGYQPQHF.

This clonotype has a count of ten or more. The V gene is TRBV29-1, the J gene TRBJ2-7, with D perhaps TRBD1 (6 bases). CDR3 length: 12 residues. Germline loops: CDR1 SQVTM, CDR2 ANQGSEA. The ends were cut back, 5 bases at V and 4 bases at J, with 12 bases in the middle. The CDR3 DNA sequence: TGCAGCGTTTCAGGGGTTGAGTACGAGCAGTACTTC. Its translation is CSVSGVEYEQYF.

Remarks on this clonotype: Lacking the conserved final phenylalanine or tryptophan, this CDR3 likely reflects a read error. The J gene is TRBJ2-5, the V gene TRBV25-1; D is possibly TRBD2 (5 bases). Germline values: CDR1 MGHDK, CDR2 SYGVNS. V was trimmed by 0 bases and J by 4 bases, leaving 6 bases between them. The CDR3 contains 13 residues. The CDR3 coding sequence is TGTGCCAGCAGTGAATACCGGGGAGAGACCCAGTACTCC. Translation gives CASSEYRGETQYS.

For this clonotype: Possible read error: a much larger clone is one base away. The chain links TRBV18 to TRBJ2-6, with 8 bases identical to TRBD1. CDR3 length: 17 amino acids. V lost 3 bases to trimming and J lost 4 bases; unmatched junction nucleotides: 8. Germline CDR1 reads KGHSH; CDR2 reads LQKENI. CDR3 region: CASSPLQGEEGANVLTF. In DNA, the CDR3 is TGTGCCAGCTCACCCTTACAGGGGGAGGAAGGGGCCAACGTCCTGACTTTC.

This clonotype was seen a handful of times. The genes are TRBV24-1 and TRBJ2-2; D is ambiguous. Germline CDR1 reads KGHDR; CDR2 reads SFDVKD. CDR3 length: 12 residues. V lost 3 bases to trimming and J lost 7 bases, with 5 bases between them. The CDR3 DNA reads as TGTGCCACCAGTGATATTGGCGGGGAGCTGTTTTTT. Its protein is CATSDIGGELFF.

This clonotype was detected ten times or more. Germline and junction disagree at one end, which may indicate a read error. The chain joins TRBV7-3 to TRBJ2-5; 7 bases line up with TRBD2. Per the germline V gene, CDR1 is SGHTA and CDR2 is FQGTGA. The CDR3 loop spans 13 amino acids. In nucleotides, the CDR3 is TGTGCCAGCAGCCCCACCGGGAGGCCCTCTTTGTCCTTC. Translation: CASSPTGRPSLSF.

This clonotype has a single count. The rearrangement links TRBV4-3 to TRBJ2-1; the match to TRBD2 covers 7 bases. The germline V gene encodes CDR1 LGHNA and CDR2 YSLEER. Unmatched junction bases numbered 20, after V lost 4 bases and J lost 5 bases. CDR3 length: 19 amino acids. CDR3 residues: CASSPLPPLVEGGDNEQFF. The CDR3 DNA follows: TGCGCCAGCAGCCCCTTGCCCCCCCTTGTTGAGGGAGGGGACAATGAGCAGTTCTTC.

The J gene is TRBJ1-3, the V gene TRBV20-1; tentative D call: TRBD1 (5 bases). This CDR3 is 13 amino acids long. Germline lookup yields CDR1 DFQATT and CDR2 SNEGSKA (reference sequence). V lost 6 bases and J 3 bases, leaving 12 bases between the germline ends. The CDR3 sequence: CSARTTVGNTIYF. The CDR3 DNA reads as TGCAGTGCCCGGACGACAGTTGGAAACACCATATATTTT.

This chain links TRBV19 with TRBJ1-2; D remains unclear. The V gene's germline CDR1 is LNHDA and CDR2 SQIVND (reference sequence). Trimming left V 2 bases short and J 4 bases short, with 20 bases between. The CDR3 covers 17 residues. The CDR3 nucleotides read TGTGCCAGTAGTATAATCTCGGCAACAGCTTCTCCCTATGGCTACACCTTC. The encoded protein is CASSIISATASPYGYTF.

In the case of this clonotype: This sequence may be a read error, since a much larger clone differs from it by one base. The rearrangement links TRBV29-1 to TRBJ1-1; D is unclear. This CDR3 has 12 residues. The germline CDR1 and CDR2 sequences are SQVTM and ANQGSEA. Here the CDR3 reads CSVEGSPTEAYF. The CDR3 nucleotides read TGCAGCGTTGAGGGCTCCCCCACTGAAGCTTACTTT.

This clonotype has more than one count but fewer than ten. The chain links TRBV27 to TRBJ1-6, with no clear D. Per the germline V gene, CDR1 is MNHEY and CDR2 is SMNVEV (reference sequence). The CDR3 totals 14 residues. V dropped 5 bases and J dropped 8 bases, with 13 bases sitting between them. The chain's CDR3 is CASSLRPRDSPLHF. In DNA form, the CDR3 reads TGTGCCAGCAGTCTCAGACCTCGAGATTCACCCCTCCACTTT.